The sequence of this TCR beta chain was determined in a study of regulatory T cells in long-lasting Graves disease. V was cut by 1 base and J by 4 bases, with 19 bases left in between. Germline V lookup: CDR1 LGHDT, CDR2 YNNKEL (reference sequence). The length of the CDR3 is 17 residues. This clonotype was detected many times. The time point is: newly diagnosed GD, antithyroid drugs for less than 3 months. Preparation of the TCR library used RNA extracted from PBMCs. The authors built TCR beta libraries using iRepertoire HTBI primers and Arm-PCR of CDR3 regions. TCRdb independently ran MiXCR on the multiplex PCR reads; one entry per CDR3 protein. The profile shows around 480,000 distinct CDR3 sequences, roughly 15% of them singletons. This sample was shared with a second study, whose subject was T cells in Graves' hyperthyroidism and ophthalmopathy.

The source of this sequence is a woman in her forties or fifties with Graves disease. The genes are TRBV3-1 and TRBJ1-1; D might be TRBD1 (5 bases). The material sequenced was peripheral blood mononuclear cells (PBMCs), taken at new diagnosis, from a patient treated with antithyroid drugs. The CDR3 region is CASSQGAPGTGGTEAFF. CDR3 coding DNA: TGTGCCAGCAGCCAAGGCGCCCCGGGGACCGGGGGCACTGAAGCTTTCTTT.